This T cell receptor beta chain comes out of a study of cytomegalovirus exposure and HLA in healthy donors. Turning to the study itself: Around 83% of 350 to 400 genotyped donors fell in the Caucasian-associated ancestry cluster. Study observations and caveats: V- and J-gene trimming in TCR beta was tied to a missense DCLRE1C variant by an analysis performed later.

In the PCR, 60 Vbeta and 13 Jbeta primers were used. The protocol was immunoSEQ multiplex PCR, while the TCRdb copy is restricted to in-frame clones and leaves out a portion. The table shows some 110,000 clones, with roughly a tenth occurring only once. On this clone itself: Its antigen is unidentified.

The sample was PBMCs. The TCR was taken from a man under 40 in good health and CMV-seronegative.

This CDR3 reads CASSGGGLINYGYTF. Here the CDR3 DNA reads TGTGCCAGCAGCGGGGGGGGCTTGATTAACTATGGCTACACCTTC. J is TRBJ1-2 and V is TRBV9; perhaps TRBD1 as D (6 bases). The CDR3 is 15 residues long. V was clipped by 3 bases and J by 1 base, with 13 bases between them. From germline, CDR1 is SGDLS and CDR2 YYNGEE.